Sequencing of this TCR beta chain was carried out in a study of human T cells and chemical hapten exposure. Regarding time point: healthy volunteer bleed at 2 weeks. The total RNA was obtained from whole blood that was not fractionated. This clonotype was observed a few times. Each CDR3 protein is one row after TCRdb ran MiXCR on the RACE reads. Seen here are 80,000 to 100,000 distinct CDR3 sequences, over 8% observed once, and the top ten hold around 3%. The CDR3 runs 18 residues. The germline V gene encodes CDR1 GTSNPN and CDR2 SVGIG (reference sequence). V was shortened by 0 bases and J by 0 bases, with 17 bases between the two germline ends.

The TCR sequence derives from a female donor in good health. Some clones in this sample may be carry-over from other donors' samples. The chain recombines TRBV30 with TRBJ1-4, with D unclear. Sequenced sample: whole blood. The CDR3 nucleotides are TGTGCCTGGAGTGTGCCCAGAATAACTTACGCAACTAATGAAAAACTGTTTTTT. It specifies CAWSVPRITYATNEKLFF.